The 30 T cell receptor beta chains given below trace back to one sample, sequenced in a study of blood T cell repertoires in COVID-19. The repertoire was sequenced with immunoSEQ multiplex PCR; TCRdb's copy has only in-frame clones and lacks some. The sample shows approximately 300,000 clones, more than 80% of them seen only once. The sequenced sample was peripheral blood. The receptors shown here come from a man aged 18 to 30 who had recovered from COVID-19.

The rearrangement uses TRBV27 and TRBJ2-7; 12 bases agree with TRBD2. Germline V gene sequence: CDR1 MNHEY, CDR2 SMNVEV (reference sequence). V lost 6 bases and J lost 3; bases outside the gene matches: 12. The CDR3 spans 17 residues. The CDR3 loop is CASSRKLAGGTHYEQYF. CDR3 nucleotide sequence: TGTGCCAGCAGCCGGAAACTAGCGGGGGGCACTCACTACGAGCAGTACTTC.

The chain recombines TRBV19 with TRBJ1-1; D ambiguous. CDR3 length equals 14 residues. V dropped 2 bases and J dropped 4 bases, with 11 bases sitting between them. Germline V gene sequence: CDR1 LNHDA, CDR2 SQIVND (reference sequence). CDR3 bases: TGTGCCAGTAGTATAAAGTCGATGAGCACTGAAGCTTTCTTT. Residues: CASSIKSMSTEAFF. The full variable domain, in which reference TRBV19 and TRBJ1-1 provide the parts outside the CDR3, is DGGITQSPKYLFRKEGQNVTLSCEQNLNHDAMYWYRQDPGQGLRLIYYSQIVNDFQKGDIAEGYSVSREKKESFPLTVTSAQKNPTAFYLCASSIKSMSTEAFFGQGTRLTVV.

The rearrangement uses TRBV2 and TRBJ1-1; no reliable D call. V lost 3 bases and J lost 0, with 5 bases in between. This CDR3 is built from 13 residues. CDR1 is SNHLY and CDR2 is FYNNEI in the germline V gene. CDR3 residues: CASSERVNTEAFF. The CDR3 coding sequence is TGTGCCAGCAGTGAGAGGGTGAACACTGAAGCTTTCTTT.

This rearrangement joins TRBV9 to TRBJ2-4, with D perhaps matching TRBD2 (5 bases). Deletions cut 1 base from V and 6 bases from J, with 11 bases between. The CDR3 length is 14 residues. The germline V gene has CDR1 SGDLS and CDR2 YYNGEE. The DNA of the CDR3 is TGTGCCAGCAGCGTAACTAGTGGCGGAAACATTCAGTACTTC. Encoded protein: CASSVTSGGNIQYF.

V usage is TRBV6-6 and J usage is TRBJ2-7, with D maybe TRBD2 (7 bases). V lost 6 bases and J lost 5, with 17 bases in between. The CDR3 covers 14 residues. Germline loops: CDR1 MNHNY, CDR2 SVGAGI (reference sequence). The CDR3 here is CASSSRGALDEQYF. CDR3 nucleotides: TGTGCCAGCAGCTCCCGGGGGGCCCTTGACGAGCAGTACTTC.

This rearrangement joins TRBV6-5 to TRBJ2-3; possibly TRBD2 for D (7 bases). Trimming cost V 6 bases and J 4 bases, with 17 bases left between them. The CDR3 spans 15 residues. Germline assignment: CDR1 MNHEY and CDR2 SVGAGI. The CDR3 reads CASRSGGGAADTQYF. The DNA of the CDR3 is TGTGCCAGCAGGTCAGGTGGGGGGGCGGCAGATACGCAGTATTTT.

In this sample, this clone turned up once. The rearrangement uses TRBV29-1 and TRBJ2-7; TRBD2 matches at 10 bases. CDR1 is SQVTM, CDR2 ANQGSEA, per germline. Trimming cost V 5 bases and J 3 bases; bases outside gene matches: 4. This CDR3 region has 13 residues. This CDR3 is CSVPSGSGYEQYF. The CDR3 DNA reads as TGCAGCGTTCCTAGCGGGAGTGGCTACGAGCAGTACTTC.

This clone appeared a single time. This chain connects TRBV6-4 to TRBJ2-1, with a weak D call TRBD2 (5 bases). The CDR3 runs 14 residues. Germline CDR1 is MRHNA and CDR2 is SNTAGT. The V end lost 4 bases, the J end lost 3 bases, and 10 bases lay between the germline ends. CDR3 sequence: CASSAGGYYNEQFF. In DNA, the CDR3 is TGTGCCAGCAGTGCAGGCGGGTACTACAATGAGCAGTTCTTC.

The chain carries TRBV13 and TRBJ1-1; D not certain. Trimming cost V 5 bases and J 2 bases, with 12 bases left between them. The germline gives CDR1 PRHDT, CDR2 FYEKMQ (reference sequence). There are 14 residues in the CDR3. CDR3 region: CASSQTRVNTEAFF. DNA of the CDR3: TGTGCCAGCAGCCAAACGAGGGTTAACACTGAAGCTTTCTTT.

Comments on this clone: Other DNA sequences from this sample encode an identical CDR3 as well. The J gene is TRBJ1-3, the V gene TRBV29-1, with TRBD1 matching 8 bases. Trimming cost V 6 bases and J 2 bases; bases outside gene matches: 3. The germline CDR1 and CDR2 sequences are SQVTM and ANQGSEA. This CDR3 region has 13 residues. DNA for the CDR3: TGCAGCGTGACGACAGGGGCTGGAAACACCATATATTTT. Residues: CSVTTGAGNTIYF.

This chain uses TRBV4-1 with TRBJ1-3, with no clear D. Looked up from germline, CDR1 is MGHRA and CDR2 is YSYEKL. The V end lost 0 bases, the J end lost 1 base, and 10 bases lay between the germline ends. This CDR3 is built from 16 residues. The CDR3 reads CASSQDTGVSGNTIYF. The CDR3 region has the DNA TGCGCCAGCAGCCAAGATACCGGGGTATCTGGAAACACCATATATTTT.

A word on this clone: The junction shows a germline mismatch at one end, possibly a read error. V usage is TRBV7-7 and J usage is TRBJ2-1, with D maybe TRBD2 (7 bases). CDR3 size: 16 residues. CDR1 SSHAT and CDR2 FNYEAQ come from the germline V gene (reference sequence). DNA for the CDR3: TGTGCTAGCAGCTTAGGTGCAGGGGAGGGCTTTAGTGAGCAGTTCTTC. Amino acid sequence: CASSLGAGEGFSEQFF.

The gene calls are TRBV11-2 and TRBJ1-4; D gene uncertain. From germline, CDR1 is SGHAT and CDR2 FQNNGV. The CDR3 length is 16 residues. The ends were cut back, 4 bases at V and 2 bases at J, with 14 bases in the middle. The CDR3 DNA is TGTGCCAGCAGCTCCGCCTCGAGGGTGACTAATGAAAAACTGTTTTTT. The encoded protein is CASSSASRVTNEKLFF.

The V gene is TRBV27, the J gene TRBJ2-1; weak D call: TRBD1 (6 bases). Trimming left V 0 bases short and J 2 bases short, with 11 bases between. CDR1 is MNHEY and CDR2 is SMNVEV in the germline V gene (reference sequence). The CDR3 loop spans 16 amino acids. CDR3 sequence: CASSLSAGAAYNEQFF. Here the CDR3 DNA reads TGTGCCAGCAGTTTATCAGCAGGGGCAGCCTACAATGAGCAGTTCTTC.

V gene TRBV2 combines with J gene TRBJ2-1; 10 bases agree with TRBD2. The CDR3 length is 14 residues. Trimming cost V 7 bases and J 6 bases; bases outside gene matches: 6. Germline lookup yields CDR1 SNHLY and CDR2 FYNNEI. The CDR3 region is CASKLLAGPNEQFF. The CDR3 DNA follows: TGTGCCAGCAAATTACTAGCGGGACCCAATGAGCAGTTCTTC. The full variable domain, with the rest looked up from reference TRBV2 and TRBJ2-1, is EPEVTQTPSHQVTQMGQEVILRCVPISNHLYFYWYRQILGQKVEFLVSFYNNEISEKSEIFDDQFSVERPDGSNFTLKIRSTKLEDSAMYFCASKLLAGPNEQFFGPGTRLTVL.

J is TRBJ2-1 and V is TRBV27, with 10 nucleotides matching TRBD2. Germline V CDR1 and CDR2: MNHEY, SMNVEV (reference sequence). CDR3 length: 15 residues. Trimming removed 1 base from V and 5 bases from J; junction bases left unmatched: 2. The CDR3 protein is CASSLLAGGHNEQFF. The CDR3 DNA reads TGTGCCAGCAGTTTATTAGCGGGAGGCCACAATGAGCAGTTCTTC.

This clone was seen a single time. The chain uses TRBV12-5 and TRBJ1-5; D is perhaps TRBD1 (6 bases). The CDR3 is 15 residues long. V lost 2 bases and J 7 bases, leaving 15 bases between the germline ends. Per the germline V gene, CDR1 is LGHNT and CDR2 is FRNRAP. The DNA of the CDR3 is TGTGCTAGTGGTTTGTTCCCGCAGGGGAACCAGCCCCAGCATTTT. The encoded protein is CASGLFPQGNQPQHF.

This clone came up once. This chain uses TRBV5-5 with TRBJ2-7; TRBD2 matches at 8 bases. The CDR3 runs to 15 residues. V gave up 0 bases and J gave up 2 bases; unmatched junction bases: 4. Germline CDR1 is SGHKS and CDR2 is YYEKEE (reference sequence). The CDR3 protein is CASSLVGREAYEQYF. For the CDR3, the DNA is TGTGCCAGCAGCTTGGTAGGGCGGGAGGCCTACGAGCAGTACTTC.

V and J are TRBV4-2 and TRBJ2-1, with 8 bases that match TRBD2. From germline, CDR1 is LGHNA and CDR2 YNFKEQ. Trimming removed 0 bases from V and 3 bases from J; junction bases left unmatched: 4. The CDR3 runs 16 residues. CDR3 loop: CASSQDGRGGYNEQFF. The CDR3 DNA reads TGTGCCAGCAGCCAAGACGGGAGGGGGGGCTACAATGAGCAGTTCTTC.

The chain is built from TRBV12-2 and TRBJ1-2. TRBV12-2 is designated a pseudogene. This CDR3 has 17 residues. The chain's CDR3 is CASRLAYGLPANYGYTF. The CDR3 DNA follows: TGTGCAAGTCGCTTAGCCTACGGACTGCCGGCTAACTATGGCTACACCTTC.

The chain combines TRBV6-5 with TRBJ2-7; 7 bases match TRBD1. V lost 5 bases, J lost 4 bases, and 5 bases stayed unmatched. Germline CDR1 MNHEY, CDR2 SVGAGI. The CDR3 has 13 amino acids. CDR3 sequence: CASSIGTAYEQYF. The CDR3 DNA follows: TGTGCCAGCAGTATCGGGACAGCTTACGAGCAGTACTTC.

This chain joins TRBV3-1 (or the pseudogene TRBV3-2) and TRBJ2-3; D is ambiguous. The germline V and J ends were trimmed by 1 base and 5 bases, with 13 bases remaining between them. The germline V gene encodes CDR1 LGHDT and CDR2 YNNKEL (reference sequence). The CDR3 is 15 amino acids. CDR3 sequence reads: CASSQAPSAVDTQYF. CDR3 sequence (DNA): TGTGCCAGCAGCCAAGCCCCCTCGGCGGTAGATACGCAGTATTTT.

The V gene is TRBV5-1, the J gene TRBJ1-4, with unresolved D. V was cut by 7 bases and J by 11 bases, with 9 bases left in between. This CDR3 has 10 residues. CDR1 SGHRS and CDR2 YFSETQ come from the germline V gene. The CDR3 loop reads CASGNGKLFF. Here the CDR3 DNA reads TGCGCCAGCGGCAACGGGAAACTGTTTTTT.

The gene calls are TRBV9 and TRBJ2-1, with 7 bases lining up with TRBD1. V lost 3 bases to trimming and J lost 2 bases; unmatched junction nucleotides: 5. The CDR3 is 15 amino acids. Looked up from germline, CDR1 is SGDLS and CDR2 is YYNGEE. The CDR3 spells CASSDLTGPYNEQFF. CDR3 DNA: TGTGCCAGCAGCGACTTGACAGGGCCCTACAATGAGCAGTTCTTC.

This clone was picked up a small number of times. The gene calls are TRBV3-1 (or the pseudogene TRBV3-2) and TRBJ2-7; a weak D match, TRBD2 (5 bases). The V and J ends lost 1 base and 6 bases respectively, with 10 bases between them. Germline lookup yields CDR1 LGHDT and CDR2 YNNKEL (reference sequence). CDR3 length: 13 residues. In nucleotides, the CDR3 is TGTGCCAGCAGCCAAGCCGGGATCTCCGAGCAGTACTTC. This translates into CASSQAGISEQYF.

This sequence joins TRBV4-3 and TRBJ1-3, with 7 bases that match TRBD1. V gave up 0 bases and J gave up 0 bases; unmatched junction bases: 11. CDR1 is LGHNA and CDR2 is YSLEER in the germline V gene. The CDR3 runs to 19 residues. In DNA form, the CDR3 reads TGCGCCAGCAGCCAAGATCGAGGGCCAGGGGGTGCCTCTGGAAACACCATATATTTT. The encoded protein is CASSQDRGPGGASGNTIYF.

CDR3 amino acids: CASSLSLMNTEAFF. The CDR3 DNA reads as TGTGCCAGCAGTTTAAGCCTCATGAACACTGAAGCTTTCTTT. The V gene is TRBV27, the J gene TRBJ1-1; the D is unclear. Germline CDR1 reads MNHEY; CDR2 reads SMNVEV (reference sequence). The CDR3 runs to 14 residues. Trimming cost V 2 bases and J 0 bases, with 7 bases left between them.

The chain employs TRBV18 and TRBJ1-3; TRBD1 agrees at 8 bases. Per the germline V gene, CDR1 is KGHSH and CDR2 is LQKENI. The CDR3 runs to 15 residues. J lost 11 bases, V lost 6 bases, and 15 bases had no gene match. Here the CDR3 reads CASSPQPGTGHAIYF. In DNA form, the CDR3 reads TGTGCCAGCTCGCCCCAACCAGGGACAGGCCACGCCATATATTTT.

The chain has TRBV6-2 or TRBV6-3 and TRBJ2-7; D may be TRBD1 (5 bases). CDR1 is MNHEY, CDR2 SVGEGT, per germline. V was clipped by 1 base and J by 1 base, with 17 bases between them. CDR3 length: 17 residues. DNA of the CDR3: TGTGCCAGCAGTTACTTGTTAGTTCCCGACAGTTCCTACGAGCAGTACTTC. Its translation is CASSYLLVPDSSYEQYF.

V gene TRBV3-1 (or the pseudogene TRBV3-2) combines with J gene TRBJ2-7; 8 positions agree with TRBD1. Germline trimming cut 5 bases from V and 6 bases from J; bases unmatched to any gene: 9. Germline V gene lookup returns CDR1 LGHDT and CDR2 YNNKEL (reference sequence). The CDR3 runs to 14 residues. The CDR3 sequence: CASSSRTGSGEQYF. CDR3 sequence (DNA): TGTGCCAGCAGCTCCCGGACAGGGTCTGGCGAGCAGTACTTC.